The rows below give T cell receptor beta chains drawn from one sample of a study of response to subunit inactivated influenza vaccine. TCRdb analysed the RT-PCR reads with MiXCR anew, one entry per CDR3 protein. The data contain about half a million distinct CDR3 sequences, approximately 10% of them singletons. The sample consisted of PBMCs from blood, taken 40 to 50 days after vaccination. These receptor sequences come from a man aged 45-65 years who received an inactivated influenza vaccine. Both conserved end residues are part of each CDR3. D genes are given only for firm matches. Expanded clones are given a class, and other clones once, few, many or no size at all.

cdr3_nt: TGCGCCAGCAGCCAAGGTTCGACAGGGCAATTGGAGACCCAGTACTTC; cdr3_aa: CASSQGSTGQLETQYF; j_call: TRBJ2-5; d_call: TRBD1; clone_size: .; v_call: TRBV4-3
cdr3_nt: TGTGCCAGCAGTGCCCTGGGACTAGCGGGAGGAGAGACCCAGTACTTC; cdr3_aa: CASSALGLAGGETQYF; j_call: TRBJ2-5; d_call: TRBD2; clone_size: .; v_call: TRBV2
cdr3_nt: TGTGCCAGCAGTCGGGGGCTAGCGGGGATTGTCGAGCAGTACTTC; cdr3_aa: CASSRGLAGIVEQYF; j_call: TRBJ2-7; d_call: TRBD2; clone_size: many; v_call: TRBV6-1
cdr3_nt: TGTGCCAGCAGCCCGCTCGGGACAGGGGGGCTAGTGCCTCCCTACGAGCAGTACTTC; cdr3_aa: CASSPLGTGGLVPPYEQYF; j_call: TRBJ2-7; d_call: TRBD1; clone_size: .; v_call: TRBV11-2
cdr3_nt: TGTGCCAGCAGTGGCCCCCAGGGGACAGGGCAGGAGACCCAGTACTTC; cdr3_aa: CASSGPQGTGQETQYF; j_call: TRBJ2-5; d_call: TRBD1; clone_size: few; v_call: TRBV25-1
cdr3_nt: TGTGCCATCAGTGAGTCGACAGGGACCACAATGGAGACCCAGTACTTC; cdr3_aa: CAISESTGTTMETQYF; j_call: TRBJ2-5; d_call: TRBD1; clone_size: many; v_call: TRBV10-3
cdr3_nt: TGTGCCAGCAGCCTTCGGGCTTCCCTCCAAGAGACCCAGTACTTC; cdr3_aa: CASSLRASLQETQYF; j_call: TRBJ2-5; d_call: .; clone_size: few; v_call: TRBV5-1
cdr3_nt: TGTGCCAGCAGTGAGGTTAGCGGAGCCTACGAGCAGTACTTC; cdr3_aa: CASSEVSGAYEQYF; j_call: TRBJ2-7; d_call: .; clone_size: .; v_call: TRBV2
cdr3_nt: TGCAGTGCCCTGGGTGGCAGACCCCAAGAGACCCAGTACTTC; cdr3_aa: CSALGGRPQETQYF; j_call: TRBJ2-5; d_call: .; clone_size: many; v_call: TRBV20-1
cdr3_nt: TGTGCCAGCTCCCTCACGACAGGGCGCGACGAGCAGTACTTC; cdr3_aa: CASSLTTGRDEQYF; j_call: TRBJ2-7; d_call: TRBD1; clone_size: .; v_call: TRBV18
cdr3_nt: TGTGCCAGCACCAAAGCAGGCGGGACAGCAAACACTGAAGCTTTCTTT; cdr3_aa: CASTKAGGTANTEAFF; j_call: TRBJ1-1; d_call: TRBD1; clone_size: .; v_call: TRBV6-1
cdr3_nt: TGTGCCAGCAGCTTAATGGGGACAGGCCCGTACAATGAGCAGTTCTTC; cdr3_aa: CASSLMGTGPYNEQFF; j_call: TRBJ2-1; d_call: TRBD1; clone_size: few; v_call: TRBV7-2
cdr3_nt: TGTGCCGGGGGACTAGCGGCTGAGGAGACCCAGTACTTC; cdr3_aa: CAGGLAAEETQYF; j_call: TRBJ2-5; d_call: TRBD2; clone_size: many; v_call: TRBV6-2/TRBV6-3
cdr3_nt: TGTGCCAGCAGCCCTAAGCCCGGGACTAGCAGAGATACGCAGTATTTT; cdr3_aa: CASSPKPGTSRDTQYF; j_call: TRBJ2-3; d_call: TRBD2; clone_size: few; v_call: TRBV7-9
cdr3_nt: TGTGCCAGCAGCCAAGAGACAGTAGGTGAAAAACTGTTTTTT; cdr3_aa: CASSQETVGEKLFF; j_call: TRBJ1-4; d_call: .; clone_size: few; v_call: TRBV3-1
cdr3_nt: TGTGCCAGCAGCCCCATGGGACAGAGGGCAGATACGCAGTATTTT; cdr3_aa: CASSPMGQRADTQYF; j_call: TRBJ2-3; d_call: TRBD1; clone_size: .; v_call: TRBV6-1
cdr3_nt: TGTGCCAGCAGCTTAGTGTGGGGACTAGCGGGGGGAAAAGATACGCAGTATTTT; cdr3_aa: CASSLVWGLAGGKDTQYF; j_call: TRBJ2-3; d_call: TRBD2; clone_size: .; v_call: TRBV7-7
cdr3_nt: TGTGCCAGCAGCTTAGTACAGGCGAATGAAGCTTTCTTT; cdr3_aa: CASSLVQANEAFF; j_call: TRBJ1-1; d_call: .; clone_size: .; v_call: TRBV7-9
cdr3_nt: TGTGCCAGCGAAGCTAGCGGGAGCCACAATGAGCAGTTCTTC; cdr3_aa: CASEASGSHNEQFF; j_call: TRBJ2-1; d_call: TRBD2; clone_size: few; v_call: TRBV12-3/TRBV12-4
cdr3_nt: TGTGCCAGCAGCTGGTTAGCGGGAGGCGGAGAGACCCAGTACTTC; cdr3_aa: CASSWLAGGGETQYF; j_call: TRBJ2-5; d_call: TRBD2; clone_size: .; v_call: TRBV7-9
cdr3_nt: TGTGCCAGCAGTCGTGCCGGGACAGTCACAGATACGCAGTATTTT; cdr3_aa: CASSRAGTVTDTQYF; j_call: TRBJ2-3; d_call: TRBD1; clone_size: many; v_call: TRBV12-3/TRBV12-4
cdr3_nt: TGTGCCATCAGTGAGTCGGCAGGGCCGACATCCTACGAGCAGTACTTC; cdr3_aa: CAISESAGPTSYEQYF; j_call: TRBJ2-7; d_call: .; clone_size: .; v_call: TRBV10-3
cdr3_nt: TGTGCCAGCAGTTCAGGGACAGGGGGGAAGAATCAGCCCCAGCATTTT; cdr3_aa: CASSSGTGGKNQPQHF; j_call: TRBJ1-5; d_call: TRBD1; clone_size: many; v_call: TRBV12-3/TRBV12-4
cdr3_nt: TGTGCCAGCAGCGCGGACGGGTTCTACTGGCCCCAGCATTTT; cdr3_aa: CASSADGFYWPQHF; j_call: TRBJ1-5; d_call: .; clone_size: many; v_call: TRBV7-8
cdr3_nt: TGTGCCACCCAAGCCGTTAATGGGAACACTGAAGCTTTCTTT; cdr3_aa: CATQAVNGNTEAFF; j_call: TRBJ1-1; d_call: .; clone_size: few; v_call: TRBV10-3
cdr3_nt: TGTGCCAGCAGTCCCGCCGGGACTAGCGGATACGAGCAGTACTTC; cdr3_aa: CASSPAGTSGYEQYF; j_call: TRBJ2-7; d_call: TRBD2; clone_size: few; v_call: TRBV7-2
cdr3_nt: TGTGCCAGCAGTGTGGGACTAGCGGTCTACAATGAGCAGTTCTTC; cdr3_aa: CASSVGLAVYNEQFF; j_call: TRBJ2-1; d_call: TRBD2; clone_size: .; v_call: TRBV6-1
cdr3_nt: TGCGCCAGCAGCTTGGACGTAGCGAACTACAATGAGCAGTTCTTC; cdr3_aa: CASSLDVANYNEQFF; j_call: TRBJ2-1; d_call: .; clone_size: many; v_call: TRBV5-1
cdr3_nt: TGTGCCAGCAGCCAAGATTTTAGGGGACAGCAGACTTTCTTT; cdr3_aa: CASSQDFRGQQTFF; j_call: TRBJ1-1; d_call: TRBD1; clone_size: .; v_call: TRBV14
cdr3_nt: TGCAGCGTCTACGTAAATACCTACAGGGAACGGCGGAGCTCCTACAATGAGCAGTTCTTC; cdr3_aa: CSVYVNTYRERRSSYNEQFF; j_call: TRBJ2-1; d_call: .; clone_size: many; v_call: TRBV29-1
cdr3_nt: TGTGCCAGCAGCCAATTCGGTGACACCGGGGAGCTGTTTTTT; cdr3_aa: CASSQFGDTGELFF; j_call: TRBJ2-2; d_call: .; clone_size: .; v_call: TRBV3-1
cdr3_nt: TGTGCCAGCAGCTTAGCCACAGCATTGGGCAATGAGCAGTTCTTC; cdr3_aa: CASSLATALGNEQFF; j_call: TRBJ2-1; d_call: .; clone_size: .; v_call: TRBV7-2
cdr3_nt: TGTGCCAGCAGCTTAGGATTGGGGACAGGTGAAGCTTTCTTT; cdr3_aa: CASSLGLGTGEAFF; j_call: TRBJ1-1; d_call: TRBD1; clone_size: many; v_call: TRBV7-6
cdr3_nt: TGTGCCAGCAGTCTCTACCCCGGAGGAGTGCTCCAAGAGACCCAGTACTTC; cdr3_aa: CASSLYPGGVLQETQYF; j_call: TRBJ2-5; d_call: .; clone_size: few; v_call: TRBV12-3/TRBV12-4
cdr3_nt: TGCGCCAGCAGCCCCGGGACACCCCCCGACGAGCAGTACTTC; cdr3_aa: CASSPGTPPDEQYF; j_call: TRBJ2-7; d_call: .; clone_size: few; v_call: TRBV5-1
cdr3_nt: TGTGCCAGCAGTTTATCCCAAAGGGGGGCCCGGGAAAAACTGTTTTTT; cdr3_aa: CASSLSQRGAREKLFF; j_call: TRBJ1-4; d_call: .; clone_size: .; v_call: TRBV28